This TCR beta chain was sequenced during a study of T-cell memory formation after mild COVID-19. The study, taken as a whole, reports: Contracting CD4+ clones were located mainly in CM and EM, and CD8+ clones in EMRA. The study found balanced CD4/CD8 in clones contracting day 15 to 85 and a CD4+ lean in later expanders.

V was trimmed by 0 bases and J by 1 base, leaving 12 bases between them. The germline V gene has CDR1 DFQATT and CDR2 SNEGSKA (reference sequence). The CDR3 is 15 residues long. TCRdb fed the 5' RACE reads into MiXCR, producing one record per CDR3 protein. The sample holds 450,000 to 650,000 distinct CDR3 sequences; about 20% are singletons and the top ten take roughly 9.1%. This clonotype turned up a few times. Its antigen is as yet unknown. The material sequenced was PBMCs or a T cell subset sorted from them (not recorded which). The origin of this receptor is an adult woman who had mild COVID-19 (a few samples of this study predate the infection). Cell type and time point are not known. The J gene is TRBJ1-1, the V gene TRBV20-1; unclear D gene. The CDR3 coding sequence is TGCAGTGCTAGAGATCCTTCCACCACGAACACTGAAGCTTTCTTT. Residues: CSARDPSTTNTEAFF.